Each of the 10 T cell receptor beta chains below was sequenced from the same sample in a study of cytomegalovirus exposure and HLA in healthy donors. In the PCR, 60 Vbeta and 13 Jbeta primers were used. Clones were sequenced by immunoSEQ multiplex PCR, and TCRdb holds only the in-frame ones, with some missing. The table lists 200,000 to 250,000 clones, approximately 79% of them singletons. Sequencing input: PBMCs. The receptor set was obtained from a man aged 50 or older in good health and CMV-seronegative.

This sequence joins TRBV28 and TRBJ2-1, with 12 bases aligning to TRBD2. J lost 8 bases, V lost 1 base, and 6 bases had no gene match. This CDR3 is 16 amino acids long. Germline CDR1 and CDR2: MDHEN and SYDVKM. CDR3 sequence: CASSLSAASGRDEQFF. Written as DNA, the CDR3 is TGTGCCAGCAGTTTATCGGCGGCTAGCGGGAGGGATGAGCAGTTCTTC.

Here the CDR3 reads CASSVAGVGQPQHF. The CDR3 nucleotides are TGTGCCAGCAGCGTAGCCGGGGTGGGCCAGCCCCAGCATTTT. The chain links TRBV9 to TRBJ1-5, with unresolved D. CDR1 is SGDLS, CDR2 YYNGEE, per germline. CDR3 length: 14 amino acids. V was pared by 0 bases and J by 7 bases, with 11 bases between.

V and J are TRBV14 and TRBJ2-7; D possibly corresponds to TRBD1 (5 bases). Germline loops: CDR1 SGHDN, CDR2 FVKESK. The CDR3 runs 14 residues. Trimming cost V 5 bases and J 1 base, with 12 bases left between them. The CDR3 DNA sequence: TGTGCCAGCAGCGCTGGTAGGGGATCCTACGAGCAGTACTTC. Translating it yields CASSAGRGSYEQYF.

The chain joins TRBV4-2 to TRBJ2-7, with 10 bases identical to TRBD2. V trimming: 0 bases; J trimming: 7 bases; junction bases outside the gene matches: 6. From germline, CDR1 is LGHNA and CDR2 YNFKEQ. The CDR3 spans 15 residues. CDR3 sequence: CASSQDLAGVGEQYF. As DNA, the CDR3 is TGTGCCAGCAGCCAAGATCTAGCGGGAGTGGGTGAGCAGTACTTC.

The rearrangement uses TRBV4-1 and TRBJ1-2, with D possibly TRBD1 on 6 matching bases. V lost 3 bases and J lost 5, with 7 bases in between. The CDR3 sequence is 12 residues long. Looked up from germline, CDR1 is MGHRA and CDR2 is YSYEKL. The CDR3 reads CASSHGQYGYTF. In nucleotides, the CDR3 is TGCGCCAGCAGCCATGGACAGTATGGCTACACCTTC.

The sample holds one count of this clone. V usage is TRBV5-1 and J usage is TRBJ1-1; perhaps TRBD1 as D (5 bases). Trimming shortened V by 0 bases and J by 7 bases, and 13 bases separated the two germline ends. The germline gives CDR1 SGHRS, CDR2 YFSETQ. This CDR3 is built from 14 residues. In nucleotides, the CDR3 is TGCGCCAGCAGCTTGGAAGGGGCATCGGGTGAAGCTTTCTTT. Residues: CASSLEGASGEAFF.

The rearrangement joins TRBV6-4 to TRBJ1-5; D unresolved. The length of the CDR3 is 12 residues. Trimming removed 6 bases at V and 7 bases at J, with 10 bases between. Germline V lookup: CDR1 MRHNA, CDR2 SNTAGT. CDR3 loop: CASRPPGQPQHF. The CDR3, as DNA: TGTGCCAGCAGGCCCCCGGGGCAGCCCCAGCATTTT.

The chain joins TRBV7-2 to TRBJ2-7; 9 nucleotides agree with TRBD2. V trimming: 1 base; J trimming: 2 bases; junction bases outside the gene matches: 6. Per germline, CDR1 SGHTA and CDR2 FQGNSA. The CDR3 covers 16 residues. The CDR3 region has the DNA TGTGCCAGCAGCTTAGGCCTAGCGGGAATCCCCTACGAGCAGTACTTC. As protein: CASSLGLAGIPYEQYF.

The chain links TRBV7-9 to TRBJ1-4, with 9 bases that match TRBD1. There are 14 residues in the CDR3. Germline V gene data show CDR1 as SEHNR and CDR2 as FQNEAQ (reference sequence). Trimming cost V 3 bases and J 5 bases; bases outside gene matches: 1. CDR3: CASSLGTGNEKLFF. CDR3 sequence (DNA): TGTGCCAGCAGCTTGGGGACAGGGAATGAAAAACTGTTTTTT.

This chain links TRBV4-1 with TRBJ2-7; 7 nucleotides match TRBD1. This CDR3 is 15 amino acids long. V gave up 0 bases and J gave up 1 base; unmatched junction bases: 3. The germline gives CDR1 MGHRA, CDR2 YSYEKL. The CDR3 reads CASSQETGWSYEQYF. The CDR3 DNA sequence: TGCGCCAGCAGCCAAGAGACAGGGTGGTCCTACGAGCAGTACTTC.